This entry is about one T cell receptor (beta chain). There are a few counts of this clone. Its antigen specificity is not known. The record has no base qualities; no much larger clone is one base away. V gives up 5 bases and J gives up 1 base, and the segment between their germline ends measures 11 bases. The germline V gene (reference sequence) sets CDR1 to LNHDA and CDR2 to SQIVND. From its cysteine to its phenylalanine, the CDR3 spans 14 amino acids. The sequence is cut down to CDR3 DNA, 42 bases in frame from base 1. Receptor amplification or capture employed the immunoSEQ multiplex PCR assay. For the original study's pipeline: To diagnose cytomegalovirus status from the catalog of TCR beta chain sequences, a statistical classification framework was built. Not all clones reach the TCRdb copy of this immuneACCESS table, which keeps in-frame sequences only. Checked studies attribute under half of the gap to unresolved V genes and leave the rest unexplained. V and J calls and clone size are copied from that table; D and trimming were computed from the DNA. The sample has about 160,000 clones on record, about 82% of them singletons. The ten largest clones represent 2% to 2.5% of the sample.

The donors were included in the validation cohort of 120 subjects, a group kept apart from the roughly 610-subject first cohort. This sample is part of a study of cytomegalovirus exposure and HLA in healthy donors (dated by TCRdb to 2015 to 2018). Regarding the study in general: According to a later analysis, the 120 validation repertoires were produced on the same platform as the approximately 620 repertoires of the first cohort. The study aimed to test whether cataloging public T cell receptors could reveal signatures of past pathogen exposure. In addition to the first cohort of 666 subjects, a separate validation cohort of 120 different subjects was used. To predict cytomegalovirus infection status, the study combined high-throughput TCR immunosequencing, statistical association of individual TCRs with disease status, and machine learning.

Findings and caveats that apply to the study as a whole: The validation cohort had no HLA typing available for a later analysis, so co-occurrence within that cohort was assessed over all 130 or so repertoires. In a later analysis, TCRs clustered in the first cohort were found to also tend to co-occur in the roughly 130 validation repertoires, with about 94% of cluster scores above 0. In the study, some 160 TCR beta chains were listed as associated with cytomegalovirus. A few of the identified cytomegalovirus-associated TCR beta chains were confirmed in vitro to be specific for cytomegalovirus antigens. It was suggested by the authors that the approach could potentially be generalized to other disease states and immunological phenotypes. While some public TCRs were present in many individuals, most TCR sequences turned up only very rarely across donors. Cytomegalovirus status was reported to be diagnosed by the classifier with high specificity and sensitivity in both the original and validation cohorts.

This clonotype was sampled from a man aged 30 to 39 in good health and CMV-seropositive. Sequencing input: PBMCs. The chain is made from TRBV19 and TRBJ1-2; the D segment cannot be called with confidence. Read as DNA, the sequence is TGTGCCAGTAGTTGGGCAGACATTAACTATGGCTACACCTTC. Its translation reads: CASSWADINYGYTF.